The entry below describes one T cell receptor beta chain. The antigen is unknown. The source of the sample is a study of neurological immune-mediated disorders. General study findings and limits: The expanded clones of different subjects shared no CDR3 amino acid sequences (suggesting private repertoires in all groups).

TCRdb processed the 5' RACE reads anew with MiXCR; each CDR3 protein has one entry. The sample has tens of thousands of distinct CDR3 sequences; 4.6% are singletons. The V gene's germline CDR1 is MNHEY and CDR2 SVGAGI. The CDR3 sequence is 14 residues long. Trimming pared 0 bases from V and 2 bases from J, leaving 7 bases between. Healthy controls consisted of blood bank volunteers in Maryland, USA. The TCR sequence derives from a man in his late teens or twenties in good health. This sequence joins TRBV6-5 and TRBJ1-2; maybe TRBD1 (6 bases). The sequenced sample consisted of PBMCs. The CDR3 here is CASSYSTGNYGYTF. In DNA, the CDR3 is TGTGCCAGCAGTTACTCAACAGGGAACTATGGCTACACCTTC.